This TCR beta chain came from a study of glioma-infiltrating T cells after dendritic cell vaccination. Some clones are missing from TCRdb's copy, which holds only in-frame ones; the method was immunoSEQ multiplex PCR. The data contain about 50,000 clones, approximately 89% of them seen just once; the ten biggest clones take up around 5%. The CDR3 sequence is 14 residues long. Germline values: CDR1 MRHNA, CDR2 SNTAGT. Trimming at V came to 6 bases and at J to 5 bases, leaving 6 bases not matched to a gene. Documented time point: after dendritic cell vaccination, including at tumor progression/relapse.

This chain links TRBV6-4 with TRBJ2-2; TRBD1 agrees at 7 bases. This sequence originates from a human donor with glioblastoma. The specimen comprised blood, sampled after dendritic cell vaccination. The CDR3 DNA sequence: TGTGCCAGCAGCCCCGGGACAGATACCGGGGAGCTGTTTTTT. It translates to CASSPGTDTGELFF.